A selection of T cell receptor beta chains follows, all from one sample in a study of naive and memory T cell subsets. TCRdb re-analysed the 5' RACE reads in MiXCR, keeping a single row per CDR3 protein. The sample contains about 57,000 distinct CDR3 sequences, about 8.3% of which appear only once. The receptors stem from a female donor in good health. Both conserved end residues are part of each CDR3. The order of the fields is J gene, D gene, clone size, V gene, CDR3 protein, CDR3 DNA. A D gene is named only where the DNA matches it firmly. Size values are once, few and many counts, or a class for expanded clones, and some rows have none.

TRBJ2-7	.	few	TRBV7-9	CASSSYRDSYEQYF	TGTGCCAGCAGCTCTTACAGGGACTCCTACGAGCAGTACTTC
TRBJ2-7	TRBD1	few	TRBV3-1	CASSQGRQGSYEQYF	TGTGCCAGCAGCCAAGGGCGACAGGGGTCGTACGAGCAGTACTTC
TRBJ2-3	TRBD2	many	TRBV11-2	CASSRSGSPGLAGGSTDTQYF	TGTGCCAGCAGCCGGTCGGGGTCACCGGGACTAGCGGGGGGCAGCACAGATACGCAGTATTTT
TRBJ2-2	TRBD2	many	TRBV5-1	CASSFTSGGNGELFF	TGCGCCAGCAGCTTCACTAGCGGGGGAAACGGGGAGCTGTTTTTT
TRBJ2-6	.	many	TRBV6-6	CATQDSHSGANVLTF	TGTGCCACCCAGGACAGCCACTCTGGGGCCAACGTCCTGACTTTC
TRBJ2-2	.	few	TRBV6-2/TRBV6-3	CASTQDTAGELFF	TGTGCCAGCACCCAAGACACGGCGGGGGAGCTGTTTTTT
TRBJ1-2	.	many	TRBV12-3/TRBV12-4	CASSRQNANYGYTF	TGTGCCAGCAGTCGGCAAAATGCTAACTATGGCTACACCTTC
TRBJ2-2	.	few	TRBV12-3/TRBV12-4	CASLRVPDTGELFF	TGTGCCAGCCTCAGGGTCCCGGACACCGGGGAGCTGTTTTTT
TRBJ1-2	.	.	TRBV6-5	CASVRGWGNYGYTF	TGTGCCAGTGTCCGCGGATGGGGGAACTATGGCTACACCTTC
TRBJ1-2	.	.	TRBV6-5	CASSYGQGHGYTF	TGTGCCAGCAGTTACGGGCAGGGTCATGGCTACACCTTC
TRBJ2-5	.	few	TRBV6-5	CASSPQDYQETQYF	TGTGCCAGCAGTCCGCAGGACTATCAAGAGACCCAGTACTTC
TRBJ2-2	.	few	TRBV18	CASSPGGVTGELFF	TGTGCCAGCTCACCAGGAGGGGTTACCGGGGAGCTGTTTTTT
TRBJ2-5	TRBD1	many	TRBV7-2	CASSFPDRGQETQYF	TGTGCCAGCAGCTTCCCAGACAGGGGGCAAGAGACCCAGTACTTC
TRBJ2-1	.	few	TRBV5-8	CASSSVPGRGNEQFF	TGTGCCAGCAGCTCGGTCCCGGGACGCGGGAATGAGCAGTTCTTC
TRBJ2-1	TRBD2	many	TRBV6-6	CASSYPGTSGSYNEQFF	TGTGCCAGCAGTTACCCCGGGACTAGCGGGAGCTACAATGAGCAGTTCTTC
TRBJ2-3	.	many	TRBV11-2	CASSSYHRSTDTQYF	TGTGCCAGCAGCTCATATCACAGGAGCACAGATACGCAGTATTTT
TRBJ2-5	.	.	TRBV6-5	CASSYSPGKETQYF	TGTGCCAGCAGTTACTCCCCAGGGAAAGAGACCCAGTACTTC
TRBJ1-2	TRBD1	.	TRBV6-5	CASSYRGTAPPYGDTF	TGTGCCAGCAGTTACCGAGGGACAGCACCTCCCTATGGCGACACCTTC
TRBJ2-7	.	.	TRBV5-1	CASSPFTNLYEQYF	TGCGCCAGCAGCCCATTCACGAACCTCTACGAGCAGTACTTC
TRBJ2-3	.	many	TRBV2	CASRLSGSTDTQYF	TGTGCCAGCAGGCTTAGCGGTTCCACAGATACGCAGTATTTT
TRBJ2-1	.	.	TRBV27	CASSLNLGHFEQFF	TGTGCCAGCAGTTTAAATTTGGGACACTTTGAGCAGTTCTTC
TRBJ1-6	.	few	TRBV6-5	CASRFEDEGPGGNSPLHF	TGTGCCAGCAGGTTTGAGGACGAAGGCCCCGGTGGTAATTCACCCCTCCACTTT
TRBJ1-1	.	.	TRBV7-2	CASSPQGGAGSLPTEAFF	TGTGCCAGCAGCCCACAAGGGGGGGCAGGTTCCCTTCCCACTGAAGCTTTCTTT
TRBJ1-1	.	many	TRBV6-5	CASSYREGAEAFF	TGTGCCAGCAGTTACCGGGAGGGGGCTGAAGCTTTCTTT
TRBJ2-2	.	few	TRBV5-5	CASSLESVGPGELFF	TGTGCCAGCAGCTTGGAATCGGTCGGACCCGGGGAGCTGTTTTTT
TRBJ1-1	.	many	TRBV29-1	CSVYRDLNTEAFF	TGCAGCGTTTACAGGGATTTAAACACTGAAGCTTTCTTT
TRBJ2-1	.	many	TRBV12-3/TRBV12-4	CASSRSRGEQFF	TGTGCCAGCAGTCGGTCTCGAGGTGAGCAGTTCTTC
TRBJ2-1	TRBD2	.	TRBV20-1	CSARDLGALGLAGEQFF	TGCAGTGCTAGAGATCTAGGAGCGTTGGGACTAGCGGGTGAGCAGTTCTTC
TRBJ2-2	.	many	TRBV29-1	CSVGGHNTGELFF	TGCAGCGTGGGGGGCCATAACACCGGGGAGCTGTTTTTT
TRBJ1-1	TRBD1	many	TRBV6-2/TRBV6-3	CASKGQGARNTEAFF	TGTGCCAGCAAGGGACAGGGGGCGAGGAACACTGAAGCTTTCTTT
TRBJ1-4	.	many	TRBV2	CASRRFVEEKLFF	TGTGCCAGCAGGAGATTTGTGGAAGAAAAACTGTTTTTT
TRBJ2-7	.	many	TRBV5-4	CASSVSYEQYF	TGTGCCAGCAGCGTATCCTACGAGCAGTACTTC
TRBJ2-7	.	many	TRBV29-1	CSVGRSSSYEQYF	TGCAGCGTTGGCAGGAGTAGCTCCTACGAGCAGTACTTC
TRBJ2-7	.	many	TRBV6-2/TRBV6-3	CASSPPPTRSYEQYF	TGTGCCAGCAGCCCCCCCCCTACTCGCTCCTACGAGCAGTACTTC
TRBJ2-6	.	.	TRBV9	CASSELAWNSGANVLTF	TGTGCCAGCAGCGAATTAGCCTGGAACTCTGGGGCCAACGTCCTGACTTTC
TRBJ1-3	.	many	TRBV5-1	CASSPQLTGNTIYF	TGCGCCAGCAGCCCGCAGCTAACTGGAAACACCATATATTTT
TRBJ2-7	.	few	TRBV6-2/TRBV6-3	CASSYSGGAQPHF	TGTGCCAGCAGTTACTCAGGTGGGGCCCAACCCCACTTC
TRBJ2-3	TRBD1	many	TRBV28	CASSRHPGQGTDTQYF	TGTGCCAGCAGTCGGCATCCGGGACAGGGGACAGATACGCAGTATTTT
TRBJ2-7	.	.	TRBV7-2	CASSLRRRGQSDQYF	TGTGCCAGCAGCTTACGTCGGCGGGGCCAGAGCGACCAGTACTTC
TRBJ1-2	TRBD1	few	TRBV19	CASRTGGSHGYTF	TGTGCCAGTAGAACAGGGGGCTCGCATGGCTACACCTTC
TRBJ1-6	TRBD1	many	TRBV7-9	CASSPGQGRNSPLHF	TGTGCCAGCAGCCCCGGACAGGGGCGGAATTCACCCCTCCACTTT
TRBJ2-3	.	.	TRBV5-1	CASKVWSTFTDTQYF	TGCGCCAGCAAAGTGTGGTCTACCTTCACAGATACGCAGTATTTT
TRBJ1-1	.	many	TRBV20-1	CSAHALKLGRRNTEAFF	TGCAGTGCCCATGCTCTAAAACTGGGCAGACGGAACACTGAAGCTTTCTTT
TRBJ1-5	.	many	TRBV30	CACTQGAGPQHF	TGTGCCTGCACACAGGGAGCCGGACCCCAGCATTTT
TRBJ1-1	.	.	TRBV5-1	CASSFSTEGGTEAFF	TGCGCCAGCAGCTTCTCAACGGAGGGGGGCACTGAAGCTTTCTTT
TRBJ1-1	TRBD1	.	TRBV7-9	CASSGQDLNTEAFF	TGTGCCAGCAGCGGACAGGACCTGAACACTGAAGCTTTCTTT
TRBJ2-5	.	.	TRBV20-1	CSAPPDGEETQYF	TGCAGTGCTCCCCCGGACGGTGAAGAGACCCAGTACTTC
TRBJ1-2	.	many	TRBV3-1	CASSPSGYYGYTF	TGTGCCAGCAGCCCTAGTGGGTACTATGGCTACACCTTC
TRBJ2-1	.	few	TRBV20-1	CSAPDHSYNEQFF	TGCAGTGCTCCCGACCACAGTTACAATGAGCAGTTCTTC
TRBJ1-2	.	many	TRBV4-2	CASSHWGDGYTF	TGTGCCAGCAGCCATTGGGGGGATGGCTACACCTTC
TRBJ2-7	.	many	TRBV27	CASSRLGSYEQYF	TGTGCCAGCAGTCGGTTGGGGAGCTACGAGCAGTACTTC
TRBJ1-6	.	many	TRBV6-6	CASSEGRRTSYF	TGTGCCAGCAGCGAGGGGCGCAGGACATCCTACTTT
TRBJ2-1	.	few	TRBV7-2	CASSLARGRNEQFF	TGTGCCAGCAGCTTAGCGCGGGGACGCAATGAGCAGTTCTTC
TRBJ1-1	.	many	TRBV20-1	CSARDRGRLAEAFF	TGCAGTGCTAGAGATCGGGGTCGCCTCGCTGAAGCTTTCTTT
TRBJ1-1	TRBD1	.	TRBV27	CASSRKVGQGGTEAFF	TGTGCCAGCAGTCGCAAGGTCGGACAGGGGGGTACTGAAGCTTTCTTT
TRBJ1-6	TRBD1	once	TRBV7-9	CASSPRAGRAGTGRNSPLHF	TGTGCCAGCAGCCCTCGGGCAGGGAGGGCCGGGACAGGGAGAAATTCACCCCTCCACTTT
TRBJ1-3	.	.	TRBV7-2	CASSLGGGHSGNTIYF	TGTGCCAGCAGCTTAGGGGGTGGACACTCTGGAAACACCATATATTTT